The T cell receptor (beta chain) under discussion was sequenced for a study of cytomegalovirus exposure and HLA in healthy donors. V lost 10 bases to trimming and J lost 6 bases, with 11 bases between them. CDR1 is SNHLY and CDR2 is FYNNEI in the germline V gene. This CDR3 is 11 amino acids long. Study-wide results and limits: Some V segments could not be told apart, so they were left out, TRBV6-2 and TRBV6-3 among them. In a later analysis, donors in an Asian-associated ancestry cluster reportedly had fewer N-insertions in productive TCRs than the cohort mean.

The donors comprised healthy bone marrow donors. As for this clone: Its cognate antigen is unknown.

The PCR contained 60 Vbeta and 13 Jbeta primers. This table comes from immunoSEQ multiplex PCR, and its TCRdb copy is limited to in-frame clones, with some not included. The sample yields roughly 140,000 clones, approximately 79% seen once. The source is a woman between 40 and 50 years old in good health and CMV-seropositive. The chain links TRBV2 to TRBJ2-3, with D possibly TRBD2 on 5 matching bases. Sequencing was carried out using PBMCs. The CDR3 reads CATSSGDTQYF. The CDR3 DNA follows: TGTGCCACTAGCTCAGGCGATACGCAGTATTTT.